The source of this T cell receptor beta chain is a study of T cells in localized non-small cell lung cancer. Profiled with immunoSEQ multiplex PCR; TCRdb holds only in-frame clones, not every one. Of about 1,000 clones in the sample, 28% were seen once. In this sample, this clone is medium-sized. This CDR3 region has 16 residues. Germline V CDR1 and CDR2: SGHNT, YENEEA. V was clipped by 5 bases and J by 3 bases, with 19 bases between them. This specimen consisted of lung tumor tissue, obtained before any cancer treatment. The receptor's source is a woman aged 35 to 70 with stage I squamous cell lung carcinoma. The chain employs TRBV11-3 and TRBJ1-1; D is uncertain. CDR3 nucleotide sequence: TGTGCCAGCAGCCCAGGTGAGAGAGGCCTTTACACTGAAGCTTTCTTT. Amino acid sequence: CASSPGERGLYTEAFF.